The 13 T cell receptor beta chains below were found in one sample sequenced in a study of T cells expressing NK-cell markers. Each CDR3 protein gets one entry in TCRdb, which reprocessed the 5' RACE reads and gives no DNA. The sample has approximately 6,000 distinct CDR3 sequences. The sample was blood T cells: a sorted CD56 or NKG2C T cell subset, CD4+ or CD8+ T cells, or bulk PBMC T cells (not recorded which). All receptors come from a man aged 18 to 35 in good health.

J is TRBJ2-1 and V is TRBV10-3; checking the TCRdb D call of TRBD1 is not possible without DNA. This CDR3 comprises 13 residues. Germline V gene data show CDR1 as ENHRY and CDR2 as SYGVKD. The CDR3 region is CAISESEGNEQFF.

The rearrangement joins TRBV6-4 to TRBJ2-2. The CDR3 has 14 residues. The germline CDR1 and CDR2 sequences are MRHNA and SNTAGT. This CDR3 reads CASTSGLDTGELFF.

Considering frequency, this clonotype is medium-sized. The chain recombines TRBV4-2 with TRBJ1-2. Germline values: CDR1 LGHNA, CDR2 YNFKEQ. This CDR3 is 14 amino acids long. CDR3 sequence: CASSQGPLGYGYTF.

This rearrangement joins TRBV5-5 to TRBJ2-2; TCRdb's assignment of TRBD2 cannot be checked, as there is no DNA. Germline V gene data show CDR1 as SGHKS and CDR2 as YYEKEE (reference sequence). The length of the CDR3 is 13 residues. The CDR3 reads CAGGRGSTGELFF.

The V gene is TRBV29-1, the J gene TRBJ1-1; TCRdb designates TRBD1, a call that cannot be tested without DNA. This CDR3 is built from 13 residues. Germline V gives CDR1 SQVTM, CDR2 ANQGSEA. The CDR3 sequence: CSVVWGAHSEAFF.

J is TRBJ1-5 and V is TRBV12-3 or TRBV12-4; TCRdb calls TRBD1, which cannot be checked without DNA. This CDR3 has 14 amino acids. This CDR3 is CASSFSGFLQPQHF.

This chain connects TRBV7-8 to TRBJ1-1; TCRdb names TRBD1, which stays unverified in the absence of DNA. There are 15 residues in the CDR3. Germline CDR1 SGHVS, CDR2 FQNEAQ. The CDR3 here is CASSSALATGTEAFF.

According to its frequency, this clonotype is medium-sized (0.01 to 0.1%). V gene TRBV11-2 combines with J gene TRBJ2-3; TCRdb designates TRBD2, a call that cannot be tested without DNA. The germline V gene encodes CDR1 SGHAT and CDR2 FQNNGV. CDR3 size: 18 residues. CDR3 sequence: CASSSTSGRVVGTDTQYF.

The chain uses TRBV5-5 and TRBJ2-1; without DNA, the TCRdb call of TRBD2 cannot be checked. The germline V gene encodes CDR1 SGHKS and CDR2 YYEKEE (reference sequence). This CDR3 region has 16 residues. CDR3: CASSLNSGRAYNEQFF.

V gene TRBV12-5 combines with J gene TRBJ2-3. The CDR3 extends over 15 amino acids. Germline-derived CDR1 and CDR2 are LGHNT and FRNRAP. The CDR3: CASGLRQPKADTQYF.

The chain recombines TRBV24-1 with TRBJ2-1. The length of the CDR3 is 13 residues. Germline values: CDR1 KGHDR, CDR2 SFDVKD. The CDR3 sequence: CATSDLDSLVEFF.

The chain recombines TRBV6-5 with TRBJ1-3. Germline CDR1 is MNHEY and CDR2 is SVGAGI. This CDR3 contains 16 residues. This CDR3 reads CASSYTTEISGNTIYF.

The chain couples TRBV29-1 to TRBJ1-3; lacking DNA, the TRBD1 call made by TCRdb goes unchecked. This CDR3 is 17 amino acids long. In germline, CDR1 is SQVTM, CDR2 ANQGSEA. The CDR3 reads CSVEARSDGGWGNTIYF.